This section outlines one T cell receptor (beta chain) sequence together with its context. V lost 3 bases, J lost 1 base, and 15 bases lay in between. Germline V gene data show CDR1 as LGHNA and CDR2 as YSLEER. This CDR3 has 16 residues. The method was immunoSEQ multiplex PCR; TCRdb's version includes in-frame clones alone and lacks a portion of them. The data hold about 160,000 clones, with approximately 93% observed a single time. This entry belongs to a study of control samples from healthy donors and cancer patients. Input material: blood. The TCR originated in a woman aged 40 to 50 in good health. The J gene is TRBJ1-1, the V gene TRBV4-3, with D perhaps TRBD1 (5 bases). In DNA, the CDR3 is TGCGCCAGCAGCCACCCAAAGGGGCAGGCGAACACTGAAGCTTTCTTT. Amino acid sequence: CASSHPKGQANTEAFF.